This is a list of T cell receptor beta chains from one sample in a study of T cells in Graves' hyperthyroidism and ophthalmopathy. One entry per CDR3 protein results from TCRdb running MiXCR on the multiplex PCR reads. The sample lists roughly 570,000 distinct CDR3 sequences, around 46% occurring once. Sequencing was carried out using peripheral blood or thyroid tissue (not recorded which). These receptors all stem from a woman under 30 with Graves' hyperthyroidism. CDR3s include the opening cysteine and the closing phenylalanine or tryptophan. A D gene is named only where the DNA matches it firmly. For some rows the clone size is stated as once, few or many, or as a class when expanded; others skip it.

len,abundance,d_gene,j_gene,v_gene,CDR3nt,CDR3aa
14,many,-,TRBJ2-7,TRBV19,TGTGCCAGTAGTCCGATCAGGGATTCCTACGAGCAGTACTTC,CASSPIRDSYEQYF
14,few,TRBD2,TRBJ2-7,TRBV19,TGTGCCAGTAGTCCGAGCGGGGGGCCCTACGAGCAGTACTTC,CASSPSGGPYEQYF
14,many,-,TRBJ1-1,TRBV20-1,TGCAGTGCTGCCCCGCGGGACATGAACACTGAAGCTTTCTTT,CSAAPRDMNTEAFF
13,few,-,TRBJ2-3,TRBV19,TGTGCCAGTTCTCGATTGAGCGCAGATACGCAGTATTTT,CASSRLSADTQYF
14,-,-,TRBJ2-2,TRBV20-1,TGCAGTGCTAGATGGTGGGGGAACACCGGGGAGCTGTTTTTT,CSARWWGNTGELFF
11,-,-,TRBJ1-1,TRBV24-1,TGTGCCTGGGCGGTGAACACTGAAGCTTTCTTT,CAWAVNTEAFF
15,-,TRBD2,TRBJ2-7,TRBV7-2,TGTGCCAGCAGCCGCTCCAGGACTAGCCCCTACGAGCAGTACTTC,CASSRSRTSPYEQYF
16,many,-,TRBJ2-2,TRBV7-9,TGTGCCAGCAGCTTGCCCCTCGAGGGGAGCACCGGGGAGCTGTTTTTT,CASSLPLEGSTGELFF
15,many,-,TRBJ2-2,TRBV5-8,TGTGCCAGCAGCCTGGCGGGACCGCCCCACGGGGAGCTGTTTTTT,CASSLAGPPHGELFF
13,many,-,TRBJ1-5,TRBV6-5,TGTGCCAGCAGTTGGACAGCAGATCAGCCCCAGCATTTT,CASSWTADQPQHF
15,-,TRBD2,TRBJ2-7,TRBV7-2,TGTGCCAGCAGAGGGACTAGCGGGAGTGATAGGGAGCAGTACTTC,CASRGTSGSDREQYF
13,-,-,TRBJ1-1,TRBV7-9,TGTGCCAGCAGCCCCCCAGCGAGCAATGAGCAGTTCTTT,CASSPPASNEQFF
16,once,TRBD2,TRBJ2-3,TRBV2,TGTGCCAGCAGCCCCCGGACTAGCGGAATCACAGATACGCAGTATTTT,CASSPRTSGITDTQYF
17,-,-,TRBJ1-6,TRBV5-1,TGCGCCAGCAGCACCTCTAGCGGGAGCTCCTATAATTCACCCCTCCACTTT,CASSTSSGSSYNSPLHF
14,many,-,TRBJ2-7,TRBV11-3,TGTGCCAGCAGCAAAAACAGGGTCATCTACGAGCAGTACTTC,CASSKNRVIYEQYF
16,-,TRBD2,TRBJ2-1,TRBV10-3,TGTGCCATCAGTGACGCTACTAGCGGGACTTACAATGAGCAGTTCTTC,CAISDATSGTYNEQFF
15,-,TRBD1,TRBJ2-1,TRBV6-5,TGTGCCAGCAGTTACTTCGCCGGGACAGGCAATGAGCAGTTCTTC,CASSYFAGTGNEQFF
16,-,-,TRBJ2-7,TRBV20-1,TGCAGTGCCGACAGGGGCCTAGCGGGAACTTTCTACGAGCAGTACTTC,CSADRGLAGTFYEQYF
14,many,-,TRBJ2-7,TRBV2,TGTGCCAGCAGTGATGTCAGGGGCTTATTCGAGCAGTACTTC,CASSDVRGLFEQYF
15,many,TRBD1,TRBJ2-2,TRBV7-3,TGTGCCAGCAGCGCGACAGGGACCACCACCGGGGAGCTGTTTTTT,CASSATGTTTGELFF
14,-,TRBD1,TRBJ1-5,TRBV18,TGTGCCAGCTCACCCAGGGGGGGCGAACAGCCCCAGCATTTT,CASSPRGGEQPQHF
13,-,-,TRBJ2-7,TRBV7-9,TGTGCCAGCAGCTTGGCCGAGTGGGACGAGCAGTACTTC,CASSLAEWDEQYF
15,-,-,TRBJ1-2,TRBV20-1,TGCAGTGCGGAATTTCCGGGACACGTAAACTATGGCTACACCTTC,CSAEFPGHVNYGYTF
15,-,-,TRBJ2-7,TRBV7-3,TGTGCCAGCAGCTCAGCAGGGGGGGGTTCCTACGAGCAGTACTTC,CASSSAGGGSYEQYF
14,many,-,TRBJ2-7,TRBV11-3,TGTGCCAGCAGCTTATCTCGGGATAACTACGAGCAGTACTTC,CASSLSRDNYEQYF
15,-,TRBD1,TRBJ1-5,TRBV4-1,TGCGCCAGCAGCCAATCACAGGGGGCCCGGCAGCCCCAGCATTTT,CASSQSQGARQPQHF
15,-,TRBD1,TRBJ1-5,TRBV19,TGTGCCAGTAGATTCCGGGACAGGGGAAATCAGCCCCAGCATTTT,CASRFRDRGNQPQHF
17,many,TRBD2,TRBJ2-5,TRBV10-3,TGTGCCATCAGTGAGAGGGGGACTAGCGGGACTCAAGAGACCCAGTACTTC,CAISERGTSGTQETQYF
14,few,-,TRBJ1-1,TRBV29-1,TGCAGCTTGGCCACCGGGAGGTCGGACACTGAAGCTTTCTTT,CSLATGRSDTEAFF
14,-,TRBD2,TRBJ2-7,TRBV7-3,TGTGCCAGCAGCTTAGGAGTAGCGGGTCCTGAGCAGTACTTC,CASSLGVAGPEQYF
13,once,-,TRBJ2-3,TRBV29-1,TGCAGCGTTGACATCTCTAGCACAGATACGCAGTATTTT,CSVDISSTDTQYF
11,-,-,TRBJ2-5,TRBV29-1,TGCAGTCCCCAGGTACGGGAGACCCAGTACTTC,CSPQVRETQYF
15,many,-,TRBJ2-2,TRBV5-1,TGCGCCAGCAGCAAGCGTGGTGGTACCACCGGGGAGCTGTTTTTT,CASSKRGGTTGELFF
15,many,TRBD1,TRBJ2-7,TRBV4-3,TGCGCCAGCAGCCATGGGACAGGGGAACTCAACGAGCAGTACTTC,CASSHGTGELNEQYF
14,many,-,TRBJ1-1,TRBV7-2,TGTGCCAGCAGCTTAGTAGGAGTGAACACTGAAGCTTTCTTT,CASSLVGVNTEAFF
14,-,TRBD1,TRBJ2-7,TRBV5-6,TGTGCCAGCAGCGAAGACAGGGGGCGCGACGAGCAGTACTTC,CASSEDRGRDEQYF
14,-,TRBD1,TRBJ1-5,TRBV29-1,TGCAGCGTTAGCGACAGGGCGTTCCAAGAGACCCAGCATTTT,CSVSDRAFQETQHF
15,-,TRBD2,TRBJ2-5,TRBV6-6,TGTGCCAGCAGTAGACTGGGACTAGCGGTCGAGACCCAGTACTTC,CASSRLGLAVETQYF
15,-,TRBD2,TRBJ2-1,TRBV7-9,TGTGCCAGCAGCTTAGCTAGCGGGATCGTCAATGAGCAGTTCTTC,CASSLASGIVNEQFF
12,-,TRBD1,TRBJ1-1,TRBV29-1,TGCAGCGACGACAGGGGGAACACTGAAGCTTTCTTT,CSDDRGNTEAFF
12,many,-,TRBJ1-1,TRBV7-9,TGTGCCAGCAGCTCCGAGGGGCCTGAAGCTTTCTTT,CASSSEGPEAFF
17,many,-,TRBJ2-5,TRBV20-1,TGCAGTGCTAACCCCTCCGATTTCCGACTGCCACAAGAGACCCAGTACTTC,CSANPSDFRLPQETQYF
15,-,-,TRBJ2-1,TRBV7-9,TGTGCCAGCAGCCTTACGGTAGACGTCGGCAATGAGCAGTTCTTC,CASSLTVDVGNEQFF
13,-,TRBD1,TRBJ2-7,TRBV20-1,TGCAGCGCCCAGGGGGCTACCACCTACGAGCAGTACTTC,CSAQGATTYEQYF
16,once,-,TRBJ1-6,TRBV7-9,TGTGCCAGCAGCTTAGAGCGAGCAGGGCGGAATTCACCCCTCCACTTT,CASSLERAGRNSPLHF
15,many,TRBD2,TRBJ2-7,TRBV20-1,TGCAGTGCTAGAGAGCTAGCGGGAGGTACCTACGAGCAGTACTTC,CSARELAGGTYEQYF
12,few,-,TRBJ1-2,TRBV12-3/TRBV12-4,TGTGCCAGCAGTCCCTCGGGGGAAGGCTACACCTTC,CASSPSGEGYTF
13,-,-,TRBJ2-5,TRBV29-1,TGCAGCCCCCGGACCTTATACCAAGAGACCCAGTACTTC,CSPRTLYQETQYF
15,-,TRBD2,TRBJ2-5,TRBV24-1,TGTGCCACCAGTGATTTGGCTAGCGGGATTGAGACCCAGTACTTC,CATSDLASGIETQYF